This TCR beta chain came from a study of CXCR3-negative and CXCR3-positive naive CD8 T cells. Study-level points and caveats: Comparison of naive cells showed more hydrophobic TRB CDR3s in CXCR3-positive than in CXCR3-negative naive cells.

The CDR3 has 12 residues. CDR1 is SQVTM, CDR2 ANQGSEA, per germline. All TRB cDNA libraries came from 5' RACE performed with UMI labels. TCRdb reprocessed the 5' RACE reads and keeps a single row for each CDR3 protein, giving no DNA. The table for this sample gives around 95,000 distinct CDR3 sequences. As for this clonotype: The antigen remains undetermined.

Sequencing was carried out using naive CXCR3+ CD8+ T cells from blood. The subset denotes: CD45RO-CCR7+CD27+CD95- naive CD8+ T cells expressing CXCR3 (TNR3+). The source of this sequence is a human donor in good health. Some clones in this sample may be carry-over from other donors' samples. The V gene is TRBV29-1, the J gene TRBJ1-1; the TRBD1 assignment by TCRdb is unverifiable without DNA. The CDR3: CSVTGGNTEAFF.